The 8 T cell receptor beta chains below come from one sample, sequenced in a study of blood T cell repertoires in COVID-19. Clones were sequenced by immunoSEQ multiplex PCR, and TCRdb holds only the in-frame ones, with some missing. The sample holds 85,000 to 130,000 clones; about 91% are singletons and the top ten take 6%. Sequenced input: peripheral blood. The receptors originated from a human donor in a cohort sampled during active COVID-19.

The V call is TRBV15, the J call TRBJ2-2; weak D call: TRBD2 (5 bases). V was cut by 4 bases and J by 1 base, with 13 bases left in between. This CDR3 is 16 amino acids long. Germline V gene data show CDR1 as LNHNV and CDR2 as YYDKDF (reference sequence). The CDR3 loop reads CATSTGLGVNTGELFF. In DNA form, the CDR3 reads TGTGCCACCAGCACCGGACTCGGGGTGAACACCGGGGAGCTGTTTTTT.

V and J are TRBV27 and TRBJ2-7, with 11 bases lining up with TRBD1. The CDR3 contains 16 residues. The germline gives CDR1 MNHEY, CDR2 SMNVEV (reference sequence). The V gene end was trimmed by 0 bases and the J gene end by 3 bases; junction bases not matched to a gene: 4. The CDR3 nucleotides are TGTGCCAGCAGTTTATCGGGACAGGGGGACCTCTACGAGCAGTACTTC. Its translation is CASSLSGQGDLYEQYF.

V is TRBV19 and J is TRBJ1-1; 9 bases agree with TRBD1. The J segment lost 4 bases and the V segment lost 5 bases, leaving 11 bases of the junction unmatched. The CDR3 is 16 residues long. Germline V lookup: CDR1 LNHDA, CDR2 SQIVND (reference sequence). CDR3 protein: CASSPGQGSLTTEAFF. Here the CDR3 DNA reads TGTGCCAGTAGTCCCGGACAGGGGAGTCTAACCACTGAAGCTTTCTTT.

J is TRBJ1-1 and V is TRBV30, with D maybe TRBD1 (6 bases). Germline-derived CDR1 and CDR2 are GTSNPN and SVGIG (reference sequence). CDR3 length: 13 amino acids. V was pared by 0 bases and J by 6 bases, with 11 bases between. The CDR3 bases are TGTGCCTGGAGTGTGGCAGGGGAAGCTGAAGCTTTCTTT. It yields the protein CAWSVAGEAEAFF.

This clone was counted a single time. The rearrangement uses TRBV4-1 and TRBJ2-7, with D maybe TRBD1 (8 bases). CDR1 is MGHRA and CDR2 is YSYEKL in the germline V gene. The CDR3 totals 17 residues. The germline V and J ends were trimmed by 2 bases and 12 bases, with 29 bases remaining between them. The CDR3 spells CASSQPRDRRELTRRYF. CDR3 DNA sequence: TGCGCCAGCAGCCAACCACGGGACAGGCGGGAGCTAACACGGCGGTACTTC.

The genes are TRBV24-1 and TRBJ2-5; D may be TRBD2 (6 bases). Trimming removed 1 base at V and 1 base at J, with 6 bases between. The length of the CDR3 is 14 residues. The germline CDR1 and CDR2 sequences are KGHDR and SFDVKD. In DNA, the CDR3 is TGTGCCACCAGTGATTTCGGGGGCCAAGAGACCCAGTACTTC. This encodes CATSDFGGQETQYF.

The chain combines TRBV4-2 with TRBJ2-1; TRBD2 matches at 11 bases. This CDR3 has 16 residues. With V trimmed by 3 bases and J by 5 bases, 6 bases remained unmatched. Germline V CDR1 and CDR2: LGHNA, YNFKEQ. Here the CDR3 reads CASSHTGTSGNNEQFF. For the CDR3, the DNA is TGTGCCAGCAGCCACACCGGGACTAGCGGTAACAATGAGCAGTTCTTC.

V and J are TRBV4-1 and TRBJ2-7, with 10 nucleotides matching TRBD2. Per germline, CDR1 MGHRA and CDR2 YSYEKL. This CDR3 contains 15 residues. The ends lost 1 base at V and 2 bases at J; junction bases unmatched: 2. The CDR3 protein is CASSQVGTSAYEQYF. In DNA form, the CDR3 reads TGCGCCAGCAGCCAAGTCGGGACTAGCGCCTACGAGCAGTACTTC.